This record concerns one T cell receptor (beta chain) sequence. Its antigen is unknown. The CDR3 consists of 15 residues. J lost 3 bases, V lost 5 bases, and 9 bases had no gene match. The germline V gene encodes CDR1 SGHAT and CDR2 FQDESV (reference sequence). This specimen comes from a study of siplizumab effects on memory and regulatory T cells. Over a period of about six days at 37 degrees C, the mixed lymphocyte reaction cells were cocultured. Clones were sequenced by immunoSEQ multiplex PCR, and TCRdb holds only the in-frame ones, with some missing. Of about 15,000 clones in the sample, approximately 45% were seen once. Study-wide results and caveats: Treatment with siplizumab left mappable alloreactive CD4+ clones averaging roughly 69% Treg-derived, compared with 25% to 30% in controls.

This TCR derives from a human donor in good health; the cells came from an allogeneic mixed lymphocyte reaction. Some clones in this sample may be carry-over from other donors' samples. Input material: CFSE-low (dividing) CD4+ T cells sorted from an allogeneic mixed lymphocyte reaction. The V call is TRBV11-1, the J call TRBJ1-1; TRBD1 matches at 7 bases. In DNA form, the CDR3 reads TGTGCCAGCAGCCCAGGAGGGGGCGGGGACACTGAAGCTTTCTTT. This encodes CASSPGGGGDTEAFF.